This TCR beta chain was found in a study of blood T cells in healthy people across ages. General study points: Unsorted PBMCs blocked a conclusive comparison of naive and antigen-experienced cells.

Primed by a sample-barcoded 5' primer and a J-beta primer mix, a second PCR proceeded for about 7 to 11 cycles. TCRdb reprocessed the 5' RACE reads with MiXCR, giving one entry per CDR3 protein. The sample has about 1.6 million distinct CDR3 sequences; roughly a third are singletons. This clonotype was seen once. What it binds is unknown. V was trimmed by 1 base and J by 10 bases, leaving 24 bases between them. The CDR3 has 17 residues. Per the germline V gene, CDR1 is MGHRA and CDR2 is YSYEKL. This clonotype was sampled from a woman in her twenties or thirties in good health. J is TRBJ2-3 and V is TRBV4-1; D remains ambiguous. Sequenced sample: blood. Written as DNA, the CDR3 is TGCGCCAGCAGCCAAGGATTATTGACATCCTCTCGACGCTCGCAGTATTTT. Its protein product is CASSQGLLTSSRRSQYF.